Listed here are 8 T cell receptor beta chains from one sample, sequenced in a study of blood T cells in healthy people across ages. Through a sample-barcoded 5' primer and a J-beta primer mix, a second PCR was run for roughly 6 to 11 cycles. One entry per CDR3 protein results from TCRdb running MiXCR on the 5' RACE reads. The table shows roughly 1.5 million distinct CDR3 sequences, with less than 45% occurring only once. The sample comprised blood. The source is a woman aged 18-30 years in good health.

V is TRBV4-3 and J is TRBJ1-4, with TRBD1 matching 9 bases. V trimming: 3 bases; J trimming: 8 bases; junction bases outside the gene matches: 10. This CDR3 contains 16 residues. The V gene's germline CDR1 is LGHNA and CDR2 YSLEER. The CDR3 loop is CASSQGFTGGREKLFF. In DNA, the CDR3 is TGCGCCAGCAGCCAGGGCTTTACAGGGGGCCGAGAAAAACTGTTTTTT.

CDR3 residues: CSVDKVQGSNYGYTF. For the CDR3, the DNA is TGCAGCGTTGATAAGGTTCAGGGCTCTAACTATGGCTACACCTTC. The V and J genes are TRBV29-1 and TRBJ1-2, with D possibly TRBD1 on 5 matching bases. V lost 3 bases and J 0 bases, leaving 14 bases between the germline ends. Germline CDR1 SQVTM, CDR2 ANQGSEA. The CDR3 has 15 amino acids.

The rearrangement links TRBV4-1 to TRBJ2-3; D is unresolved. The CDR3 totals 14 residues. V was trimmed by 4 bases and J by 2 bases, leaving 10 bases between them. Germline CDR1 is MGHRA and CDR2 is YSYEKL. CDR3: CASSPGANTDTQYF. CDR3 in DNA: TGCGCCAGCAGCCCAGGTGCCAACACAGATACGCAGTATTTT.

The chain is built from TRBV4-2 and TRBJ2-7; TRBD2 matches at 12 bases. CDR1 and CDR2 (germline): LGHNA, YNFKEQ. The CDR3 covers 16 residues. The V gene end was trimmed by 1 base and the J gene end by 6 bases; junction bases not matched to a gene: 7. This CDR3 reads CASSQAYGTSGCEQYF. CDR3 DNA sequence: TGTGCCAGCAGCCAAGCATATGGGACTAGCGGGTGCGAGCAGTACTTC.

V usage is TRBV20-1 and J usage is TRBJ2-1; 10 nucleotides agree with TRBD2. CDR3 length: 14 amino acids. Germline CDR1 and CDR2: DFQATT and SNEGSKA (reference sequence). V dropped 2 bases and J dropped 10; count of bases not matched to a gene: 8. This CDR3 reads CSARSSGGVKEQFF. DNA of the CDR3: TGCAGTGCTAGATCCAGCGGGGGGGTAAAAGAGCAGTTCTTC.

The table lists this clonotype with a few counts. The V and J genes are TRBV6-5 and TRBJ2-7, with 11 bases aligning to TRBD2. Unmatched junction bases numbered 6, after V lost 2 bases and J lost 6 bases. This CDR3 spans 15 amino acids. Germline CDR1 MNHEY, CDR2 SVGAGI. Here the CDR3 reads CASSYGTSGFAEQYF. Here the CDR3 DNA reads TGTGCCAGCAGTTACGGGACTAGCGGCTTTGCCGAGCAGTACTTC.

V is TRBV27 and J is TRBJ2-2; 11 bases are a match to TRBD2. V lost 5 bases to trimming and J lost 5 bases; unmatched junction nucleotides: 4. The CDR3 loop spans 15 amino acids. Germline V gene data show CDR1 as MNHEY and CDR2 as SMNVEV (reference sequence). CDR3 sequence reads: CASSRGTSGTGELFF. The CDR3 DNA reads TGTGCCAGCAGTCGAGGGACTAGCGGAACCGGGGAGCTGTTTTTT.

V and J are TRBV20-1 and TRBJ1-1; D not certain. Germline lookup yields CDR1 DFQATT and CDR2 SNEGSKA (reference sequence). This CDR3 region has 13 residues. V gave up 3 bases and J gave up 0 bases, with 8 bases separating them. CDR3: CSASQDMNTEAFF. The CDR3 coding sequence is TGCAGTGCTAGTCAGGATATGAACACTGAAGCTTTCTTT.